The 11 T cell receptor beta chains listed next were all sequenced from one sample in a study of tumor-infiltrating lymphocytes in primary liver carcinoma (dated by TCRdb to about 2017). Blood RNA was extracted from unsorted whole blood using TRIzol reagent, and germline DNA was obtained with the DNeasy Blood & Tissue kit. Data came from an Illumina HiSeq 2500. Using a constant-region primer and ProtoScript II reverse transcriptase, TCRbeta-specific cDNA was reverse-transcribed from 400 to 550 ng total RNA. Three nested multiplex PCR rounds, following a slightly modified ARM-PCR procedure, were used to build the TCRbeta libraries. Each of the first two PCR rounds ran for about 10 cycles and used multiplex TRBV1-TRBV30 forward primers together with a Cbeta reverse primer. Through fastp at Q25 and MiXCR, TCRdb rebuilt clones from the public reads, retaining in-frame beta chains. Identical CDR3 proteins give one entry, which carries the most common genes and DNA. The sample includes about 330,000 distinct CDR3 sequences, with roughly 61% observed a single time. The ten largest clones take up about 6.1% of the sample.

The sequencing sample was made of peripheral blood. The receptors were gathered from a middle-aged man with primary liver carcinoma and hepatitis B virus infection.

Turning to this clonotype: A much larger clone sits a single nucleotide away, making a read error possible. This chain's CDR3 is CASSRGLAGLHEQYF. For the CDR3, the DNA is TGTGCCAGCAGCCGAGGACTAGCGGGACTCCACGAGCAGTACTTC. The chain uses TRBV4-2 and TRBJ2-7, with 12 bases that match TRBD2. Germline trimming cut 4 bases from V and 5 bases from J; bases unmatched to any gene: 6. Germline CDR1 is LGHNA and CDR2 is YNFKEQ. This CDR3 has 15 residues.

This clonotype was observed once. The germline gene is not matched at one end of the junction; a read error may be the cause. The CDR3 DNA is TGTGCCAGCAGACCACCGGGACAGGGGGCGTATTATGGCTACGCCTTC. Its translation: CASRPPGQGAYYGYAF. J is TRBJ1-2 and V is TRBV6-6; 12 bases are a match to TRBD1. Germline CDR1 is MNHNY and CDR2 is SVGAGI (reference sequence). This CDR3 has 16 amino acids.

In the case of this clonotype: Since a much larger clone is just one base distant, this may be a read error. The gene calls are TRBV28 and TRBJ2-1; D tentatively reads TRBD1 or TRBD2 (5 bases each). Germline V gene data show CDR1 as MDHEN and CDR2 as SYDVKM. This CDR3 is built from 12 residues. The CDR3 reads CASSQDLGEQSF. Here the CDR3 DNA reads TGTGCCAGCAGTCAGGATTTGGGGGAGCAGTCCTTC.

The V gene is TRBV30, the J gene TRBJ2-3, with 10 bases aligning to TRBD1. V lost 5 bases and J lost 3; bases outside the gene matches: 5. Germline assignment: CDR1 GTSNPN and CDR2 SVGIG (reference sequence). This CDR3 has 14 amino acids. As DNA, the CDR3 is TGTGCCTGGCGACAGGGGGCGAGTACAGATACGCAGTATTTT. Its protein product is CAWRQGASTDTQYF.

As to this clonotype: The conserved final phenylalanine or tryptophan is absent from the CDR3, which likely points to a read error. The chain recombines TRBV11-2 with TRBJ1-6; possible D gene TRBD1, 5 bases. The CDR3 spans 16 residues. Germline V gene lookup returns CDR1 SGHAT and CDR2 FQNNGV. The CDR3, as DNA: TGTGCCAACAGCTTAGATTTTGGGGGAAGTGGTTCACCCCTCCACATT. Its translation is CANSLDFGGSGSPLHI.

On this clonotype itself: One base away lies a much larger clone, so this may be a sequencing read error. J is TRBJ1-6 and V is TRBV10-3; the match to TRBD1 covers 7 bases. The CDR3 spans 16 residues. The ends lost 1 base at V and 8 bases at J; junction bases unmatched: 8. CDR1 is ENHRY, CDR2 SYGVKD, per germline. CDR3 nucleotides: TGTGCCATCAGTGAGTTGCCGGAGGGGGCGGATTCACCCCTCCACTTT. Amino acid sequence: CAISELPEGADSPLHF.

Turning to this clonotype: Compared with germline, one end of the junction differs, possibly owing to a read error. The chain joins TRBV6-6 to TRBJ1-2; D unclear. Germline CDR1 reads MNHNY; CDR2 reads SVGAGI (reference sequence). The length of the CDR3 is 12 residues. The CDR3 DNA reads as TGTGCAAGCAGTTACATGGCAAATGGCTACACCTTC. Amino acids: CASSYMANGYTF.

Worth noting for this clonotype: A much more abundant neighbour one base away suggests this may be a read error. The chain links TRBV29-1 to TRBJ2-1; 10 bases line up with TRBD1. The CDR3 covers 17 residues. The germline gives CDR1 SQVTM, CDR2 ANQGSEA. CDR3 sequence: CSVEDRTGGGLYKEQFF. In DNA form, the CDR3 reads TGCAGCGTTGAAGACCGGACAGGGGGTGGTTTATACAAGGAGCAGTTCTTC.

The chain has TRBV5-1 and TRBJ2-5; TRBD1 is a possible D gene (7 bases). The germline gives CDR1 SGHRS, CDR2 YFSETQ. The CDR3 has 15 amino acids. The ends were cut back, 4 bases at V and 7 bases at J, with 20 bases in the middle. The CDR3 DNA sequence: TGCGCCAGCAGCCCGATAACAGGGGTGGGAGGGACCCAGTACTTC. Translated: CASSPITGVGGTQYF.

As to this clonotype: This could be a read error, since a much larger clone is one nucleotide away. The genes are TRBV5-5 and TRBJ1-2; maybe TRBD1 (5 bases). From germline, CDR1 is SGHKS and CDR2 YYEKEE (reference sequence). CDR3 length equals 14 residues. CDR3 sequence: CVSSWDYESYGYTF. CDR3 coding DNA: TGTGTCAGCAGCTGGGACTACGAATCCTATGGCTACACCTTC. The full variable domain, with the rest looked up from reference TRBV5-5 and TRBJ1-2, is DAGVTQSPTHLIKTRGQQVTLRCSPISGHKSVSWYQQVLGQGPQFIFQYYEKEERGRGNFPDRFSARQFPNYSSELNVNALLLGDSALYLCVSSWDYESYGYTFGSGTRLTVV.

Notes on this clonotype: A single base separates this from a much larger clone, so it may be a read error. The chain combines TRBV7-8 with TRBJ2-1; 7 bases match TRBD2. The CDR3 loop spans 18 amino acids. The germline V gene has CDR1 SGHVS and CDR2 FQNEAQ. V was clipped by 1 base and J by 5 bases; unmatched bases: 14. CDR3 region: CASSLVFREASGHNEQFF. The CDR3 DNA reads TGTGCCAGCAGCTTAGTTTTCCGGGAGGCTAGCGGTCACAATGAGCAGTTCTTC.